A single sample is the source of the 19 T cell receptor beta chains below, sequenced in a study of PD-L1 blockade in urothelial cancer (dated by TCRdb to 2016 to 2017). Library creation used the immunoSEQ multiplex PCR assay. The clones in this table, taken by TCRdb from immuneACCESS, are in-frame only. Not every clone is retained; where verified, under half of the shortfall comes from an unresolved V gene, and the cause of the rest is unknown. Within this sample are 95,000 or so clones, with around 87% of them counted one time only. The ten largest account for roughly 2% of the sample. The time point label for this specimen denotes: pretreatment peripheral blood. The source material was PBMCs, sampled around atezolizumab (anti-PD-L1) treatment. These receptors all stem from a man in his sixties with urothelial cancer.

The genes are TRBV6-5 and TRBJ2-1, with 8 bases lining up with TRBD1. The germline V gene has CDR1 MNHEY and CDR2 SVGAGI. V was pared by 8 bases and J by 8 bases, with 11 bases of the junction left unmatched. This CDR3 region has 14 residues. The CDR3 DNA reads as TGTGCCAGCCGCCAGGGACAGGTCGGGGATGAGCAGTTCTTC. Encoded protein: CASRQGQVGDEQFF.

V gene TRBV25-1 combines with J gene TRBJ1-2, with no clear D. Germline V gives CDR1 MGHDK, CDR2 SYGVNS. CDR3 length: 13 residues. V was shortened by 4 bases and J by 4 bases, with 10 bases between the two germline ends. CDR3 in amino acids: CASSATGGYGYTF. The CDR3 coding sequence is TGTGCCAGCAGTGCCACTGGCGGCTATGGCTACACCTTC.

V gene TRBV29-1 combines with J gene TRBJ1-2; 10 bases match TRBD1. Germline CDR1 reads SQVTM; CDR2 reads ANQGSEA. J gave up 6 bases and V 7 bases, and 5 bases lay outside the gene matches. The CDR3 covers 12 residues. CDR3 nucleotide sequence: TGCAGCGCGGACAGGGGGGGTGATGGCTACACCTTC. This sequence encodes CSADRGGDGYTF.

This sequence joins TRBV6-5 and TRBJ2-7, with 8 bases identical to TRBD1. The CDR3 length is 14 residues. CDR1 is MNHEY and CDR2 is SVGAGI in the germline V gene. J gave up 2 bases and V 6 bases, and 6 bases lay outside the gene matches. CDR3 DNA sequence: TGTGCCAGCAGCCAGGGACAGGTTACCTACGAGCAGTACTTC. This gives the protein CASSQGQVTYEQYF.

The rearrangement uses TRBV5-8 and TRBJ2-5, with D uncertain. Trimming took off 5 bases at V and 1 base at J, with 15 bases between the two ends. From germline, CDR1 is SGHTS and CDR2 YDEGEE. The CDR3 runs to 15 residues. The CDR3 DNA is TGTGCCAGCAGATTCAGCGTGACGGCCCAAGAGACCCAGTACTTC. This sequence encodes CASRFSVTAQETQYF.

V gene TRBV7-2 combines with J gene TRBJ2-7; D unresolved. The length of the CDR3 is 14 residues. Germline CDR1 is SGHTA and CDR2 is FQGNSA. V dropped 5 bases and J dropped 1 base, with 12 bases sitting between them. CDR3 in amino acids: CASSPRAGSYEQYF. The CDR3, as DNA: TGTGCCAGCAGCCCCCGAGCAGGATCCTACGAGCAGTACTTC.

This CDR3 reads CASLEGGSGNYEQYF. In DNA form, the CDR3 reads TGTGCCAGCCTTGAGGGGGGGAGCGGAAACTACGAGCAGTACTTC. The J gene is TRBJ2-7, the V gene TRBV5-8, with a possible D match to TRBD2 (7 bases). V lost 7 bases and J 3 bases, leaving 20 bases between the germline ends. Germline V lookup: CDR1 SGHTS, CDR2 YDEGEE. The CDR3 totals 15 residues.

This chain joins TRBV5-4 and TRBJ1-1; D may be TRBD1 (6 bases). This CDR3 is 15 amino acids long. Deletions cut 4 bases from V and 5 bases from J, with 18 bases between. CDR1 SGHNT and CDR2 YYREEE come from the germline V gene (reference sequence). The CDR3 region is CASSGGRQVMTEAFF. CDR3 nucleotides: TGTGCCAGCAGCGGAGGAAGACAGGTGATGACTGAAGCTTTCTTT.

The gene calls are TRBV7-2 and TRBJ1-3; TRBD1 might be the D (5 bases). The germline CDR1 and CDR2 sequences are SGHTA and FQGNSA. V lost 5 bases and J lost 0, with 17 bases in between. There are 17 residues in the CDR3. The CDR3 DNA reads TGTGCCAGCAGCCCCGGTGGGGCTCTTGTCTCTGGAAACACCATATATTTT. Protein sequence: CASSPGGALVSGNTIYF.

V gene TRBV27 combines with J gene TRBJ2-7; the D gene is possibly TRBD2 (5 bases). The CDR3 loop spans 14 amino acids. The germline V gene encodes CDR1 MNHEY and CDR2 SMNVEV (reference sequence). The ends were cut back, 8 bases at V and 5 bases at J, with 19 bases in the middle. This CDR3 is CASGRNGIHDEQYF. DNA of the CDR3: TGTGCCAGCGGCCGGAACGGGATCCACGACGAGCAGTACTTC.

This clone appeared a few times. This rearrangement joins TRBV19 to TRBJ2-1; 9 nucleotides match TRBD2. The germline CDR1 and CDR2 sequences are LNHDA and SQIVND (reference sequence). Unmatched junction bases numbered 10, after V lost 3 bases and J lost 10 bases. The CDR3 consists of 15 residues. Here the CDR3 DNA reads TGTGCCAGTAGTATGTGGGGCGGGGGGGCCCGGGAGCAGTTCTTC. It specifies CASSMWGGGAREQFF.

The V call is TRBV6-1, the J call TRBJ1-5; unclear D gene. This CDR3 contains 15 residues. The germline V and J ends were trimmed by 3 bases and 1 base, with 10 bases remaining between them. Germline CDR1 and CDR2: MNHNS and SASEGT. Here the CDR3 reads CASSEPGISNQPQHF. The CDR3 coding sequence is TGTGCCAGCAGTGAGCCAGGCATAAGCAATCAGCCCCAGCATTTT.

This chain uses TRBV5-6 with TRBJ1-6; D not resolved. Germline CDR1 is SGHDT and CDR2 is YYEEEE. V was cut by 1 base and J by 10 bases, with 12 bases left in between. The CDR3 is 14 amino acids. The CDR3 DNA reads as TGTGCCAGCAGCTTGCCGGGTTTAGAGTCACCCCTCCACTTT. It is translated as CASSLPGLESPLHF.

In this sample, this clone turned up once. This chain links TRBV6-1 with TRBJ2-5, with 12 positions matching TRBD1. The germline V gene encodes CDR1 MNHNS and CDR2 SASEGT. The trim removed 7 bases at V and 5 bases at J, leaving 5 bases unmatched. The CDR3 length is 14 residues. CDR3 amino acids: CASNWDRGRETQYF. The CDR3 DNA follows: TGTGCCAGCAATTGGGACAGGGGGCGCGAGACCCAGTACTTC.

The chain has TRBV2 and TRBJ1-3; D gene ambiguous. Germline V gene sequence: CDR1 SNHLY, CDR2 FYNNEI. V lost 6 bases and J 0 bases, leaving 9 bases between the germline ends. The CDR3 sequence is 14 residues long. CDR3 in DNA: TGTGCCAGCAGGGAACAACTCTCTGGAAACACCATATATTTT. It specifies CASREQLSGNTIYF.

V and J are TRBV27 and TRBJ2-7, with 8 bases aligning to TRBD2. CDR1 and CDR2 (germline): MNHEY, SMNVEV (reference sequence). The CDR3 is made up of 15 amino acids. The J segment lost 5 bases and the V segment lost 5 bases, leaving 11 bases of the junction unmatched. CDR3: CASSPPGLAQHEQYF. The CDR3 DNA sequence: TGTGCCAGCAGTCCTCCCGGACTAGCCCAACACGAGCAGTACTTC.

The V and J genes are TRBV4-1 and TRBJ2-7; 11 bases line up with TRBD2. Germline loops: CDR1 MGHRA, CDR2 YSYEKL. The junction had 14 bases not matched to a gene; V was cut back by 4 bases and J by 6 bases. The CDR3 runs to 17 residues. The DNA for the CDR3 is TGCGCCAGCAGCCTAACTAGACTAGCGGGACCCCAGGGCGAGCAGTACTTC. Protein: CASSLTRLAGPQGEQYF.

The chain recombines TRBV7-3 with TRBJ2-5; 7 nucleotides match TRBD2. Losses at the gene ends were 2 bases for V and 1 base for J; bases not matched to a gene: 4. The germline V gene has CDR1 SGHTA and CDR2 FQGTGA. The CDR3 consists of 15 residues. The CDR3 protein is CASSLSRLAQETQYF. Written as DNA, the CDR3 is TGTGCCAGCAGCTTATCGAGACTAGCCCAAGAGACCCAGTACTTC. Variable domain in full (rest from reference TRBV7-3 and TRBJ2-5): GAGVSQTPSNKVTEKGKYVELRCDPISGHTALYWYRQSLGQGPEFLIYFQGTGAADDSGLPNDRFFAVRPEGSVSTLKIQRTERGDSAVYLCASSLSRLAQETQYFGPGTRLLVL.

The chain joins TRBV6-6 to TRBJ1-1, with D unclear. The CDR3 runs 13 residues. Trimming shortened V by 7 bases and J by 4 bases, and 13 bases separated the two germline ends. Germline CDR1 MNHNY, CDR2 SVGAGI (reference sequence). CDR3 coding DNA: TGTGCCAGCACCTCCAGTGTTGGCACTGAAGCTTTCTTT. Protein sequence: CASTSSVGTEAFF.